The 14 T cell receptor beta chains given below trace back to one sample, sequenced in a study of beta chain features in type 1 diabetes. Study results and caveats: Shortening that was moderate but significant affected the TCRB CDR3s of Type 1 diabetes patients in all four CD4+ subsets.

TCRB transcripts that were expressed got sequenced, as all of the isolated RNA had been reverse transcribed. The repertoire was sequenced with immunoSEQ multiplex PCR; TCRdb's copy has only in-frame clones and lacks some. The table shows 330,000 or so clones, with around 12% occurring only once. Their recognized antigens are unknown. The material sequenced was naive CD4+ T cells from blood. The receptors were gathered from a young woman with type 1 diabetes.

The chain carries TRBV9 and TRBJ2-6, with D perhaps TRBD2 (6 bases). CDR1 SGDLS and CDR2 YYNGEE come from the germline V gene. The V end was cut by 2 bases, the J end by 4 bases, with 16 bases between. The CDR3 contains 17 residues. The CDR3 loop is CASSVHSGASGANVLTF. Here the CDR3 DNA reads TGTGCCAGCAGCGTTCACTCGGGAGCGTCCGGGGCCAACGTCCTGACTTTC.

This chain links TRBV4-1 with TRBJ2-4; 7 bases align to TRBD1. The V gene's germline CDR1 is MGHRA and CDR2 YSYEKL. The V and J ends lost 1 base and 7 bases, in that order; junction bases with no gene match: 10. The CDR3 sequence is 16 residues long. CDR3: CASSQAVRDSGNIQYF. The CDR3 bases are TGCGCCAGCAGCCAAGCTGTCCGGGACAGTGGGAACATTCAGTACTTC.

CDR3 sequence reads: CASSQGRGNEQFF. The CDR3 bases are TGTGCCAGCAGTCAAGGACGGGGCAATGAGCAGTTCTTC. The chain employs TRBV6-4 and TRBJ2-1, with D perhaps TRBD2 (5 bases). The germline gives CDR1 MRHNA, CDR2 SNTAGT. Trimming removed 5 bases from V and 6 bases from J, with 11 bases in between. The CDR3 has 13 residues.

There are a few counts of this clone. The chain carries TRBV9 and TRBJ2-7; TRBD1 matches 10 bases. The CDR3 spans 15 residues. In germline, CDR1 is SGDLS, CDR2 YYNGEE. After removal of 1 base from V and 5 bases from J, the junction contained 6 bases not matched to a gene. This CDR3 is CASSVTGTGEHEQYF. Here the CDR3 DNA reads TGTGCCAGCAGCGTAACCGGGACAGGGGAACACGAGCAGTACTTC.

The chain combines TRBV5-1 with TRBJ2-7; D might be TRBD2 (6 bases). The CDR3 spans 14 residues. Germline lookup yields CDR1 SGHRS and CDR2 YFSETQ. Trimming removed 5 bases at V and 0 bases at J, with 12 bases between. The CDR3 sequence is CASRYGGSSYEQYF. CDR3 DNA: TGCGCCAGCAGATATGGGGGGAGCTCCTACGAGCAGTACTTC.

This clone came up a few times. The chain carries TRBV7-2 and TRBJ2-1, with a possible D match to TRBD2 (5 bases). Germline V CDR1 and CDR2: SGHTA, FQGNSA. Trimming removed 2 bases from V and 0 bases from J, with 8 bases in between. This CDR3 region has 15 residues. The CDR3 loop reads CASSLTGISYNEQFF. CDR3 bases: TGTGCCAGCAGCTTAACGGGGATCTCCTACAATGAGCAGTTCTTC. Full variable domain (rest looked up from reference TRBV7-2 and TRBJ2-1): GAGVSQSPSNKVTEKGKDVELRCDPISGHTALYWYRQSLGQGLEFLIYFQGNSAPDKSGLPSDRFSAERTGGSVSTLTIQRTQQEDSAVYLCASSLTGISYNEQFFGPGTRLTVL.

This clone turned up a few times. The chain carries TRBV23-1 and TRBJ2-7; the D is unclear. TRBV23-1 is an ORF; its function is uncertain. V was shortened by 4 bases and J by 2 bases, with 15 bases between the two germline ends. The CDR3 spans 15 residues. CDR3 residues: CASSRSLTMAYEQYF. For the CDR3, the DNA is TGCGCCAGCAGTCGTTCCCTCACTATGGCCTACGAGCAGTACTTC.

The chain links TRBV16 to TRBJ2-1; no clear D. V was trimmed by 5 bases and J by 5 bases, leaving 4 bases between them. The V gene's germline CDR1 is KGHSY and CDR2 FQNENV. The CDR3 totals 11 residues. Here the CDR3 DNA reads TGTGCCAGCAGCACAAACAATGAGCAGTTCTTC. It is translated as CASSTNNEQFF.

In this sample, this clone turned up a few times. This rearrangement joins TRBV6-6 to TRBJ1-2; no clear D gene. The germline V and J ends were trimmed by 8 bases and 0 bases, with 10 bases remaining between them. Germline CDR1 reads MNHNY; CDR2 reads SVGAGI (reference sequence). This CDR3 is 13 amino acids long. CDR3 residues: CASFGGTNYGYTF. CDR3 nucleotide sequence: TGTGCCAGCTTTGGCGGAACTAACTATGGCTACACCTTC.

The rearrangement uses TRBV19 and TRBJ2-3, with 15 bases lining up with TRBD2. The V gene end was trimmed by 5 bases and the J gene end by 3 bases; junction bases not matched to a gene: 12. CDR3 length equals 19 residues. Germline lookup yields CDR1 LNHDA and CDR2 SQIVND (reference sequence). In DNA form, the CDR3 reads TGTGCCAGTAGTCCATACCCAGGACTAGCGGGAGGGGGTACAGATACGCAGTATTTT. Amino acid sequence: CASSPYPGLAGGGTDTQYF.

The CDR3 DNA sequence: TGTGCCAGCAGCTTAGATGGAGGGGCCTACACCTTC. Translated: CASSLDGGAYTF. This chain links TRBV7-2 with TRBJ1-2; a possible D gene is TRBD1 (5 bases). The CDR3 has 12 amino acids. Trimming removed 1 base from V and 10 bases from J, with 10 bases in between. From germline, CDR1 is SGHTA and CDR2 FQGNSA.

This clone has more than one count but fewer than ten. The chain combines TRBV5-1 with TRBJ2-2, with TRBD1 identical over 7 bases. V dropped 4 bases and J dropped 2; count of bases not matched to a gene: 11. The CDR3 totals 17 residues. Germline V gene lookup returns CDR1 SGHRS and CDR2 YFSETQ. The CDR3 coding sequence is TGCGCCAGCAGCCCCCACCCCGGGACAGACAACACCGGGGAGCTGTTTTTT. Its protein product is CASSPHPGTDNTGELFF.

There are a few counts of this clone. This chain connects TRBV2 to TRBJ2-7; D is perhaps TRBD1 (6 bases). Germline V gene data show CDR1 as SNHLY and CDR2 as FYNNEI. There are 12 residues in the CDR3. V was pared by 10 bases and J by 3 bases, with 13 bases between. In nucleotides, the CDR3 is TGTGCCACCCGGGACAAGTACTACGAGCAGTACTTC. This translates into CATRDKYYEQYF.

This clone has more than one count but fewer than ten. This sequence joins TRBV7-8 and TRBJ2-2; TRBD2 matches at 7 bases. The CDR3 loop spans 15 amino acids. V dropped 8 bases and J dropped 7; count of bases not matched to a gene: 13. CDR1 is SGHVS, CDR2 FQNEAQ, per germline. The CDR3 nucleotides are TGTGCCAGCTCGATCGGGGGGAGGGCCGGCGGGGAGCTGTTTTTT. Amino acids: CASSIGGRAGGELFF.